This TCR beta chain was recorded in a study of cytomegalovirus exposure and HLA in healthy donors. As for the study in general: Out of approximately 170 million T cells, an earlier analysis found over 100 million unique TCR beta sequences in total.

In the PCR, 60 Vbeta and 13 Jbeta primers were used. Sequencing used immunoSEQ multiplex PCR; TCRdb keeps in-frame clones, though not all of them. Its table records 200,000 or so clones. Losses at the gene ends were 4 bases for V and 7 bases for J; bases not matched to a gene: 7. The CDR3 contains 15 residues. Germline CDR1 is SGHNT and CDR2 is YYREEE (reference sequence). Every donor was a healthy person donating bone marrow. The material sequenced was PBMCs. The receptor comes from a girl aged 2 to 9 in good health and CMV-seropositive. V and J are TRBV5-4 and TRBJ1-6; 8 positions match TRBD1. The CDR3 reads CASSQDGQGNSPLHF. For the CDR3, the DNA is TGTGCCAGCAGCCAGGATGGACAGGGCAATTCACCCCTCCACTTT.